A single sample gave rise to the 31 T cell receptor beta chains below, sequenced in a study of T cells after yellow fever vaccination. Each CDR3 protein is one row after TCRdb ran MiXCR on the 5' RACE reads. The sample lists 450,000 to 650,000 distinct CDR3 sequences, less than 15% occurring once. The sample in question was PBMCs, obtained on the day of the yellow fever booster vaccination. Every receptor here comes from a man aged 25-45 years who received the YFV17D yellow fever vaccine.

Ten or more counts support this clonotype. The rearrangement joins TRBV19 to TRBJ2-7; D is perhaps TRBD2 (5 bases). Germline assignment: CDR1 LNHDA and CDR2 SQIVND (reference sequence). The CDR3 runs to 13 residues. Trimming cost V 6 bases and J 7 bases, with 16 bases left between them. CDR3 sequence (DNA): TGTGCCAGTAGCCGGGGTCCTCGTTGGGAGCAGTACTTC. Encoded protein: CASSRGPRWEQYF.

This chain uses TRBV12-3 or TRBV12-4 with TRBJ2-5, with 7 positions matching TRBD1. V trimming: 4 bases; J trimming: 3 bases; junction bases outside the gene matches: 5. CDR3 length: 14 residues. In DNA, the CDR3 is TGTGCCAGCAGTTCCCGGGACAGAAAAGAGACCCAGTACTTC. Protein sequence: CASSSRDRKETQYF.

The rearrangement links TRBV12-3 or TRBV12-4 to TRBJ2-7; the D gene is possibly TRBD1 (5 bases). V dropped 3 bases and J dropped 7 bases, with 19 bases sitting between them. The CDR3 spans 15 residues. The CDR3 DNA is TGTGCCAGCAGTTTTAATTACCAGGGTTTGAGGGAGCAGTACTTC. Its translation is CASSFNYQGLREQYF.

This clonotype was seen more than once but under ten times. The gene calls are TRBV14 and TRBJ2-7, with TRBD2 identical over 7 bases. CDR1 and CDR2 from the germline V gene are SGHDN and FVKESK. Unmatched junction bases numbered 15, after V lost 4 bases and J lost 3 bases. The CDR3 extends over 17 amino acids. The CDR3: CASSLKMSASGSYEQYF. As DNA, the CDR3 is TGTGCCAGCAGCCTCAAGATGTCGGCTAGCGGTAGCTACGAGCAGTACTTC.

The chain recombines TRBV5-1 with TRBJ1-4; tentatively, D is TRBD1 (5 bases). V lost 6 bases, J lost 6 bases, and 18 bases lay in between. Germline CDR1 and CDR2: SGHRS and YFSETQ. The CDR3 totals 15 residues. The CDR3 coding sequence is TGCGCCAGCACCCCGTCTGGCAGGGTGGATGAAAAACTGTTTTTT. Amino acids: CASTPSGRVDEKLFF.

V and J are TRBV27 and TRBJ2-2; a possible D gene is TRBD1 (8 bases). The CDR3 runs to 16 residues. The V end lost 6 bases, the J end lost 0 bases, and 14 bases lay between the germline ends. CDR1 is MNHEY and CDR2 is SMNVEV in the germline V gene (reference sequence). The CDR3 DNA is TGTGCCAGCAGAGGGGGGGACAGGACGAACACCGGGGAGCTGTTTTTT. Residues: CASRGGDRTNTGELFF.

The chain joins TRBV27 to TRBJ1-1, with D maybe TRBD1 (6 bases). CDR1 is MNHEY, CDR2 SMNVEV, per germline (reference sequence). V shed 4 bases and J shed 5 bases, with 11 bases lying between them. This CDR3 spans 13 amino acids. CDR3 sequence reads: CASSYRVGTEAFF. As DNA, the CDR3 is TGTGCCAGCAGTTACAGGGTAGGGACTGAAGCTTTCTTT.

This rearrangement joins TRBV5-4 to TRBJ2-2, with a weak D call TRBD1 (8 bases). Between the trimmed V and J ends, which lost 3 bases and 2 bases, there was a span of 17 bases. Germline lookup yields CDR1 SGHNT and CDR2 YYREEE (reference sequence). This CDR3 spans 17 amino acids. CDR3 sequence (DNA): TGTGCCAGCAGCTCAGGGAGGGACAGGATAAACACCGGGGAGCTGTTTTTT. This encodes CASSSGRDRINTGELFF.

This clonotype was seen a few times. The chain is built from TRBV7-2 and TRBJ1-6, with 9 nucleotides matching TRBD1. Looked up from germline, CDR1 is SGHTA and CDR2 is FQGNSA. This CDR3 is built from 16 residues. The junction had 7 bases not matched to a gene; V was cut back by 3 bases and J by 7 bases. The DNA for the CDR3 is TGTGCCAGCAGCTTCGCCGGGACAGGGAGCAATTCACCCCTCCACTTT. It encodes CASSFAGTGSNSPLHF.

The J gene is TRBJ2-1, the V gene TRBV15; D gene ambiguous. The CDR3 consists of 16 residues. Germline V lookup: CDR1 LNHNV, CDR2 YYDKDF (reference sequence). V dropped 4 bases and J dropped 5 bases, with 18 bases sitting between them. This chain's CDR3 is CATSNAVSRVDNEQFF. The CDR3 DNA sequence: TGTGCCACCAGCAACGCGGTCAGCAGAGTTGACAATGAGCAGTTCTTC.

V usage is TRBV5-1 and J usage is TRBJ2-4, with a possible D match to TRBD2 (6 bases). This CDR3 region has 19 residues. Trimming pared 0 bases from V and 2 bases from J, leaving 21 bases between. CDR1 and CDR2 (germline): SGHRS, YFSETQ. The CDR3, as DNA: TGCGCCAGCAGCTTGGATATGTCGGTGGGACTCGTAACCAAAAACATTCAGTACTTC. Translation gives CASSLDMSVGLVTKNIQYF.

The gene calls are TRBV20-1 and TRBJ2-5, with 7 nucleotides matching TRBD1. Germline values: CDR1 DFQATT, CDR2 SNEGSKA (reference sequence). The CDR3 consists of 15 residues. After removal of 4 bases from V and 1 base from J, the junction contained 9 bases not matched to a gene. The CDR3 spells CSAIGDRVRQETQYF. Here the CDR3 DNA reads TGCAGTGCTATCGGCGACAGGGTTCGCCAAGAGACCCAGTACTTC.

In this sample, this clonotype turned up a few times. V gene TRBV27 combines with J gene TRBJ2-7; D is unclear. Trimming left V 8 bases short and J 3 bases short, with 8 bases between. Per germline, CDR1 MNHEY and CDR2 SMNVEV (reference sequence). The CDR3 runs to 11 residues. The CDR3 here is CASAPDYEQYF. CDR3 DNA: TGTGCCAGCGCGCCCGACTACGAGCAGTACTTC.

This clonotype was picked up a small number of times. The rearrangement uses TRBV2 and TRBJ2-5; D is undetermined. CDR3 length: 15 amino acids. The germline CDR1 and CDR2 sequences are SNHLY and FYNNEI. V lost 1 base and J 1 base, leaving 10 bases between the germline ends. This chain's CDR3 is CASSEEFRAQETQYF. Written as DNA, the CDR3 is TGTGCCAGCAGTGAAGAATTTAGAGCCCAAGAGACCCAGTACTTC. The full variable domain, rest sourced from reference TRBV2 and TRBJ2-5, is EPEVTQTPSHQVTQMGQEVILRCVPISNHLYFYWYRQILGQKVEFLVSFYNNEISEKSEIFDDQFSVERPDGSNFTLKIRSTKLEDSAMYFCASSEEFRAQETQYFGPGTRLLVL.

J is TRBJ1-2 and V is TRBV27; D remains ambiguous. This CDR3 region has 13 residues. Germline CDR1 is MNHEY and CDR2 is SMNVEV (reference sequence). V gave up 6 bases and J gave up 7 bases, with 15 bases separating them. The CDR3 DNA reads as TGTGCCAGCAGCACCGGCGACGGACCTGGCTACACCTTC. It is translated as CASSTGDGPGYTF.

This clonotype was detected a few times. The rearrangement links TRBV5-1 to TRBJ2-3; D is undetermined. Trimming cost V 0 bases and J 1 base, with 9 bases left between them. The CDR3 is 15 amino acids. Germline CDR1 SGHRS, CDR2 YFSETQ. The DNA of the CDR3 is TGCGCCAGCAGCTTGGTTTCAGTCGGCACAGATACGCAGTATTTT. Translated, it gives CASSLVSVGTDTQYF.

This clonotype was detected many times. The chain couples TRBV20-1 to TRBJ2-3; D call uncertain. The germline V gene encodes CDR1 DFQATT and CDR2 SNEGSKA (reference sequence). The CDR3 totals 13 residues. Between the trimmed V and J ends, which lost 3 bases and 0 bases, there was a span of 7 bases. Here the CDR3 reads CSASIGSTDTQYF. The CDR3 DNA follows: TGCAGTGCTAGTATCGGGAGCACAGATACGCAGTATTTT.

This clonotype was counted only a few times. CDR3 sequence (DNA): TGCGCCAGCAGTAGCGGGACTAGCGGGAGAGATGAGCAGTTCTTC. It codes for CASSSGTSGRDEQFF. V usage is TRBV5-1 and J usage is TRBJ2-1; the match to TRBD2 covers 14 bases. The CDR3 has 15 residues. Germline V gene lookup returns CDR1 SGHRS and CDR2 YFSETQ. V shed 5 bases, J shed 8 bases, and the junction held 6 bases outside the gene matches.

This clonotype was detected a few times. This chain links TRBV20-1 with TRBJ2-1; D is ambiguous. The CDR3 runs 16 residues. Germline CDR1 and CDR2: DFQATT and SNEGSKA (reference sequence). The germline V and J ends were trimmed by 4 bases and 0 bases, with 16 bases remaining between them. CDR3 sequence: CSATPATPSSYNEQFF. The CDR3 coding sequence is TGCAGTGCTACCCCCGCGACACCTAGCTCCTACAATGAGCAGTTCTTC.

This chain connects TRBV5-1 to TRBJ2-3; no definite D call. V gave up 5 bases and J gave up 2 bases, with 9 bases separating them. The CDR3 is 13 amino acids. Germline loops: CDR1 SGHRS, CDR2 YFSETQ. This CDR3 reads CASRKATTDTQYF. The DNA of the CDR3 is TGCGCCAGCAGAAAAGCGACCACAGATACGCAGTATTTT.

This rearrangement joins TRBV12-5 to TRBJ2-2; 9 bases match TRBD1. Germline V gene lookup returns CDR1 LGHNT and CDR2 FRNRAP. J lost 7 bases, V lost 6 bases, and 12 bases had no gene match. CDR3 length equals 16 residues. The CDR3 protein is CASGRGTGQGIGELFF. The CDR3 nucleotides are TGTGCTAGTGGCCGCGGTACGGGACAGGGTATCGGGGAGCTGTTTTTT.

In its sample, this clonotype was seen many times. This chain uses TRBV5-1 with TRBJ2-1; D is undetermined. The CDR3 runs 12 residues. Trimming took 2 bases from V and 15 from J, leaving 15 bases between them. Per germline, CDR1 SGHRS and CDR2 YFSETQ. The CDR3 nucleotides read TGCGCCAGCAGCTTCGAGGATTCAATATTGTTCTTC. As protein: CASSFEDSILFF.

V usage is TRBV15 and J usage is TRBJ2-5; 8 bases map to TRBD1. V lost 3 bases to trimming and J lost 3 bases; unmatched junction nucleotides: 6. CDR3 length: 15 residues. Germline V gene lookup returns CDR1 LNHNV and CDR2 YYDKDF (reference sequence). CDR3 region: CATSSGQGLEETQYF. CDR3 coding DNA: TGTGCCACCAGCAGTGGACAGGGTTTGGAAGAGACCCAGTACTTC. Looking up the rest from reference TRBV15 and TRBJ2-5 gives the full variable domain: DAMVIQNPRYQVTQFGKPVTLSCSQTLNHNVMYWYQQKSSQAPKLLFHYYDKDFNNEADTPDNFQSRRPNTSFCFLDIRSPGLGDTAMYLCATSSGQGLEETQYFGPGTRLLVL.

In its sample, this clonotype was seen a few times. This chain joins TRBV7-9 and TRBJ2-1; D uncertain. Germline-derived CDR1 and CDR2 are SEHNR and FQNEAQ (reference sequence). V dropped 1 base and J dropped 6 bases, with 7 bases sitting between them. This CDR3 is built from 13 residues. The chain's CDR3 is CASSLVTVNEQFF. The CDR3 region has the DNA TGTGCCAGCAGCTTAGTTACGGTCAATGAGCAGTTCTTC. The full variable domain, in which reference TRBV7-9 and TRBJ2-1 provide the parts outside the CDR3, is DTGVSQNPRHKITKRGQNVTFRCDPISEHNRLYWYRQTLGQGPEFLTYFQNEAQLEKSRLLSDRFSAERPKGSFSTLEIQRTEQGDSAMYLCASSLVTVNEQFFGPGTRLTVL.

CDR3 coding DNA: TGCAGTGCCAGCGGAGGCTACACTGAAGCTTTCTTT. It encodes CSASGGYTEAFF. This sequence joins TRBV20-1 and TRBJ1-1; D not resolved. The V end was cut by 6 bases, the J end by 3 bases, with 11 bases between. The CDR3 is 12 amino acids. Germline CDR1 is DFQATT and CDR2 is SNEGSKA (reference sequence).

This rearrangement joins TRBV14 to TRBJ2-3, with D perhaps assigned TRBD1 or TRBD2 (5 bases each). Germline loops: CDR1 SGHDN, CDR2 FVKESK. V shed 0 bases and J shed 0 bases, with 16 bases lying between them. The CDR3 totals 18 residues. In DNA, the CDR3 is TGTGCCAGCAGCCAAGATCCGCCCGGGACCTCTAGCACAGATACGCAGTATTTT. It codes for CASSQDPPGTSSTDTQYF.

This clonotype was picked up a small number of times. V usage is TRBV7-9 and J usage is TRBJ2-7, with 10 positions matching TRBD2. Looked up from germline, CDR1 is SEHNR and CDR2 is FQNEAQ (reference sequence). This CDR3 has 15 amino acids. The junction had 9 bases not matched to a gene; V was cut back by 5 bases and J by 5 bases. CDR3 bases: TGTGCCAGCAGCCCGGTGGAGCTAGCGGGGGACGAGCAGTACTTC. Amino acid sequence: CASSPVELAGDEQYF.

The table lists this clonotype with a few counts. The V call is TRBV15, the J call TRBJ2-3, with D uncertain. This CDR3 comprises 16 residues. The germline V gene has CDR1 LNHNV and CDR2 YYDKDF (reference sequence). The ends were cut back, 0 bases at V and 0 bases at J, with 10 bases in the middle. CDR3 in amino acids: CATSREKRSSTDTQYF. The CDR3 DNA is TGTGCCACCAGCAGAGAAAAGCGTTCTAGCACAGATACGCAGTATTTT.

This clonotype was detected ten times or more. V is TRBV12-3 or TRBV12-4 and J is TRBJ2-2, with D possibly TRBD2 on 7 matching bases. V dropped 5 bases and J dropped 5 bases, with 18 bases sitting between them. CDR3 length: 16 amino acids. The DNA for the CDR3 is TGTGCCAGCAGTCTTTGGGGGGGGCTAGGTACCGGGGAGCTGTTTTTT. Translated, it gives CASSLWGGLGTGELFF.

This clonotype showed up just a few times. V usage is TRBV5-1 and J usage is TRBJ2-5, with no clear D. The V gene lost 1 base and the J gene lost 5 bases, with 12 bases spanning the gap. Per germline, CDR1 SGHRS and CDR2 YFSETQ. The CDR3 consists of 14 residues. The CDR3 sequence: CASSLFGSEETQYF. The CDR3 DNA is TGCGCCAGCAGCTTGTTTGGGTCGGAGGAGACCCAGTACTTC.

The rearrangement joins TRBV6-2 or TRBV6-3 to TRBJ2-7; D is perhaps TRBD1 or TRBD2 (5 bases each). Germline V CDR1 and CDR2: MNHEY, SVGEGT. The length of the CDR3 is 13 residues. Trimming pared 8 bases from V and 2 bases from J, leaving 13 bases between. The CDR3 coding sequence is TGTGCCAGCGGCAGAGGGGTAGCCTACGAGCAGTACTTC. Protein sequence: CASGRGVAYEQYF.